What follows are 13 T cell receptor beta chains derived from one specimen sequenced in a study of CD8+ T cells in alopecia areata. Reverse transcription of extracted RNA yielded cDNA, which provided the sequencing template. TCRdb's table, derived via immunoSEQ multiplex PCR, lists solely in-frame clones and lacks some. Altogether about 200,000 clones are present, 56% being singletons, with the ten largest covering around 5%. Material: CD8+ T cells sorted from blood. The origin of the receptors is a human donor in good health.

The gene calls are TRBV29-1 and TRBJ1-5; D ambiguous. Germline V lookup: CDR1 SQVTM, CDR2 ANQGSEA. This CDR3 spans 15 amino acids. Trimming pared 4 bases from V and 5 bases from J, leaving 18 bases between. The CDR3 sequence is CSVVIQLGLDQPQHF. The CDR3 DNA sequence: TGCAGCGTTGTTATCCAGTTGGGCCTAGATCAGCCCCAGCATTTT.

By sample fraction, this clone is medium-sized. The identical CDR3 is also encoded by other nucleotide sequences in the sample. This chain uses TRBV19 with TRBJ1-2; D perhaps matches TRBD1 (5 bases). This CDR3 comprises 10 residues. Germline V gives CDR1 LNHDA, CDR2 SQIVND (reference sequence). Trimming removed 7 bases at V and 7 bases at J, with 7 bases between. CDR3 sequence: CASKGAGYTF. The CDR3, as DNA: TGTGCCAGTAAAGGGGCTGGCTACACCTTC.

The CDR3 bases are TGTGCCAGCAGCCAATGGAGGGGACAGGTCCCTTCCTACGAGCAGTACTTC. Translation gives CASSQWRGQVPSYEQYF. The chain uses TRBV14 and TRBJ2-7, with 8 bases lining up with TRBD1. In germline, CDR1 is SGHDN, CDR2 FVKESK. V lost 2 bases to trimming and J lost 1 base; unmatched junction nucleotides: 10. CDR3 size: 17 residues.

The rearrangement links TRBV13 to TRBJ2-2; D gene ambiguous. Trimming shortened V by 3 bases and J by 5 bases, and 7 bases separated the two germline ends. The CDR3 sequence is 13 residues long. Germline V CDR1 and CDR2: PRHDT, FYEKMQ (reference sequence). CDR3 loop: CASSFGPTGELFF. CDR3 DNA sequence: TGTGCCAGCAGCTTTGGTCCGACCGGGGAGCTGTTTTTT. Supplemented by reference TRBV13 and TRBJ2-2, the full variable domain reads AAGVIQSPRHLIKEKRETATLKCYPIPRHDTVYWYQQGPGQDPQFLISFYEKMQSDKGSIPDRFSAQQFSDYHSELNMSSLELGDSALYFCASSFGPTGELFFGEGSRLTVL.

J is TRBJ1-1 and V is TRBV5-1; 9 bases match TRBD1. The germline V gene has CDR1 SGHRS and CDR2 YFSETQ. V dropped 4 bases and J dropped 4; count of bases not matched to a gene: 5. The CDR3 is 14 amino acids. In DNA, the CDR3 is TGCGCCAGCAGCGTGGACAGGGGCGGCACTGAAGCTTTCTTT. Protein sequence: CASSVDRGGTEAFF.

The V gene is TRBV7-9, the J gene TRBJ2-4, with D unclear. The V end lost 0 bases, the J end lost 7 bases, and 10 bases lay between the germline ends. The germline V gene has CDR1 SEHNR and CDR2 FQNEAQ (reference sequence). This CDR3 contains 14 residues. The CDR3 loop reads CASSLAGINNIQYF. CDR3 in DNA: TGTGCCAGCAGCTTAGCTGGAATCAACAACATTCAGTACTTC.

This clone appeared a single time. The same CDR3 can be traced to other DNA sequences in this sample. This chain uses TRBV13 with TRBJ1-2; tentative D call: TRBD1 (5 bases). Deletions cut 0 bases from V and 4 bases from J, with 6 bases between. The CDR3 consists of 13 residues. CDR1 and CDR2 from the germline V gene are PRHDT and FYEKMQ (reference sequence). CDR3 sequence: CASSLGQGYGYTF. The CDR3 DNA reads as TGTGCCAGCAGCTTAGGTCAGGGCTATGGCTACACCTTC.

The genes are TRBV5-6 and TRBJ1-2, with a possible D match to TRBD1 (5 bases). The CDR3 covers 12 residues. Per the germline V gene, CDR1 is SGHDT and CDR2 is YYEEEE. V lost 5 bases and J 6 bases, leaving 11 bases between the germline ends. DNA for the CDR3: TGTGCCAGCAGTGGGGACCACGATGGCTACACCTTC. Translation gives CASSGDHDGYTF.

The sample holds a few counts of this clone. V is TRBV29-1 and J is TRBJ2-2, with 10 bases lining up with TRBD1. Germline CDR1 is SQVTM and CDR2 is ANQGSEA. The CDR3 runs 15 residues. V was clipped by 7 bases and J by 6 bases; unmatched bases: 11. CDR3 sequence reads: CSARFGDRGAGELFF. As DNA, the CDR3 is TGCAGCGCCCGATTTGGGGACAGGGGCGCCGGGGAGCTGTTTTTT.

This clone has just one count. The gene calls are TRBV5-6 and TRBJ2-7; tentative D call: TRBD1 (5 bases). The CDR3 extends over 14 amino acids. The germline V and J ends were trimmed by 0 bases and 4 bases, with 11 bases remaining between them. Germline V gene data show CDR1 as SGHDT and CDR2 as YYEEEE. The DNA for the CDR3 is TGTGCCAGCAGCTTGGGACAGTCGTTGTACGAGCAGTACTTC. The encoded protein is CASSLGQSLYEQYF.

This clone was seen once. This chain links TRBV30 with TRBJ1-1, with D hard to call. Germline V gene sequence: CDR1 GTSNPN, CDR2 SVGIG (reference sequence). This CDR3 spans 10 amino acids. V lost 3 bases and J lost 6, with 5 bases in between. CDR3 in amino acids: CAWRMSEAFF. The DNA of the CDR3 is TGTGCCTGGAGAATGTCTGAAGCTTTCTTT. The variable domain in full, completed from reference TRBV30 and TRBJ1-1, reads SQTIHQWPATLVQPVGSPLSLECTVEGTSNPNLYWYRQAAGRGLQLLFYSVGIGQISSEVPQNLSASRPQDRQFILSSKKLLLSDSGFYLCAWRMSEAFFGQGTRLTVV.

This chain joins TRBV19 and TRBJ2-5; no firm D call. Per the germline V gene, CDR1 is LNHDA and CDR2 is SQIVND (reference sequence). V shed 5 bases and J shed 3 bases, with 10 bases lying between them. CDR3 length: 13 residues. This chain's CDR3 is CASSRPLEETQYF. The CDR3 DNA is TGTGCCAGTAGTCGACCCCTCGAAGAGACCCAGTACTTC.

V gene TRBV5-6 combines with J gene TRBJ2-5; tentatively, D is TRBD1 or TRBD2 (5 bases each). This CDR3 has 13 amino acids. V shed 4 bases and J shed 3 bases, with 10 bases lying between them. Germline assignment: CDR1 SGHDT and CDR2 YYEEEE. In DNA, the CDR3 is TGTGCCAGCAGCCGTAGAGGGGAAGAGACCCAGTACTTC. As protein: CASSRRGEETQYF.